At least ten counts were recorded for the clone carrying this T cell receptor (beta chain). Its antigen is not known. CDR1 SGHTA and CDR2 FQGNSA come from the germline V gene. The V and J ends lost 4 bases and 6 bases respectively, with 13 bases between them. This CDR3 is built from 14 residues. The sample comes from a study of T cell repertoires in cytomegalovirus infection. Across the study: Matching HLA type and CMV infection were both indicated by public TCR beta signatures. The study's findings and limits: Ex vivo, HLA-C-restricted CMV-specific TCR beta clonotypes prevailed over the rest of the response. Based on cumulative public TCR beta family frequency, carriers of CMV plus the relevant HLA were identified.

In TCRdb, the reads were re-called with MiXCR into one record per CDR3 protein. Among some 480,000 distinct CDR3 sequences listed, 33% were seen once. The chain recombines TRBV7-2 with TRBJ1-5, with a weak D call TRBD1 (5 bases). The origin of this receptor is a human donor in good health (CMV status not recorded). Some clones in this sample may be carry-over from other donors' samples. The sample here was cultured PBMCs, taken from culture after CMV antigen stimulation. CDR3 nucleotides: TGTGCCAGCAGCTCTCCCAGGGAGGGTCAGCCCCAGCATTTT. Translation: CASSSPREGQPQHF.